The rows below give T cell receptor beta chains drawn from one sample of a study of T cell changes during pregnancy in multiple sclerosis. Profiled with immunoSEQ multiplex PCR; TCRdb holds only in-frame clones, not every one. The top ten hold 6% to 7.5% of the sample, which has about 38,000 clones, 90% to 95% seen once. The sequences come from CD8+ T cells from peripheral blood mononuclear cells, collected in the second trimester of pregnancy. These TCRs come from a female donor with multiple sclerosis, enrolled in a pregnancy study. Both conserved end residues are part of each CDR3. D genes are given only for firm matches. Size is omitted from some rows. Given values are once, few, many or a class for expanded clones.

cdr3_length clone_size j_call v_call d_call cdr3_aa cdr3_nt
14 - TRBJ2-1 TRBV7-7 TRBD2 CASSRTSGGGEQFF TGTGCCAGCAGCCGGACTAGCGGGGGAGGGGAGCAGTTCTTC
16 - TRBJ2-1 TRBV27 TRBD2 CASSLAGTSGYNEQFF TGTGCCAGCAGTTTGGCCGGGACTAGCGGATACAATGAGCAGTTCTTC
20 once TRBJ2-6 TRBV7-8 TRBD1 CASSLEARDSEFTGANVLTF TGTGCCAGCAGCTTAGAGGCTCGGGACAGTGAGTTTACGGGGGCCAACGTCCTGACTTTC
17 - TRBJ1-5 TRBV7-2 TRBD1 CASSSLGTVNGDQPQHF TGTGCCAGCAGCTCACTCGGGACAGTCAACGGGGATCAGCCCCAGCATTTT
17 - TRBJ2-5 TRBV11-3 TRBD2 CASSLGTSGGSGETQYF TGTGCCAGCAGCTTAGGGACTAGCGGGGGCTCGGGAGAGACCCAGTACTTC
13 - TRBJ1-1 TRBV7-6 - CASSLEGSTEAFF TGTGCCAGCAGCTTAGAAGGGAGCACTGAAGCTTTCTTT
11 - TRBJ2-1 TRBV7-2 - CASSLNREQFF TGTGCCAGCAGCTTAAACAGAGAGCAGTTCTTC
14 - TRBJ1-2 TRBV2 - CASRPQGNHYGYTF TGTGCCAGCAGGCCTCAGGGAAACCACTATGGCTACACCTTC
16 - TRBJ2-1 TRBV7-9 TRBD2 CASSLVGLAGDNEQFF TGTGCCAGCAGCTTAGTTGGCCTAGCGGGAGACAATGAGCAGTTCTTC
14 - TRBJ2-3 TRBV4-3 TRBD2 CASSPGGAGDTQYF TGCGCCAGCAGCCCCGGGGGAGCGGGGGATACGCAGTATTTT
14 - TRBJ2-7 TRBV7-2 - CASSLEQGTYEQYF TGTGCCAGCAGCTTAGAACAGGGTACCTACGAGCAGTACTTC
16 - TRBJ2-1 TRBV27 TRBD2 CASSAGLAGGVNEQFF TGTGCCAGCAGTGCAGGACTAGCGGGAGGGGTAAATGAGCAGTTCTTC
16 - TRBJ2-1 TRBV6-5 - CASSYSATSTYNEQFF TGTGCCAGCAGTTACTCCGCCACTAGCACTTACAATGAGCAGTTCTTC
16 - TRBJ2-3 TRBV7-9 - CASPKTEVRGTDTQYF TGTGCCAGCCCAAAAACGGAAGTCCGGGGCACAGATACGCAGTATTTT
14 - TRBJ2-7 TRBV7-9 TRBD1 CASSLQGPSYEQYF TGTGCCAGCAGCCTACAGGGGCCTTCCTACGAGCAGTACTTC
13 - TRBJ1-4 TRBV10-2 - CASRTGETEKLFF TGCGCCAGCAGGACCGGAGAGACTGAAAAACTGTTTTTT
16 - TRBJ2-2 TRBV19 TRBD1 CASSMTRQGADGELFF TGTGCCAGTAGTATGACGAGACAGGGGGCTGACGGGGAGCTGTTTTTT
13 - TRBJ2-2 TRBV6-5 - CASSYTPTGELFF TGTGCCAGCAGTTACACACCCACCGGGGAGCTGTTTTTT
14 - TRBJ1-2 TRBV5-4 - CASTQAGSYYGYTF TGTGCCAGCACTCAGGCAGGGTCCTACTATGGCTACACCTTC
14 - TRBJ1-1 TRBV27 TRBD1 CASSDGQGARRAFF TGTGCCAGCAGTGACGGACAGGGGGCACGGCGGGCTTTCTTT
15 once TRBJ2-1 TRBV9 - CASSVEGQPRDEQFF TGTGCCAGCAGCGTAGAGGGACAACCCAGGGATGAGCAGTTCTTC
18 - TRBJ1-2 TRBV6-1 - CASSVLIKKLAENYGYTF TGTGCCAGCAGTGTACTTATTAAGAAATTAGCCGAAAACTATGGCTACACCTTC
13 - TRBJ2-1 TRBV10-1 - CASSLSSYNEQFF TGCGCCAGCAGTTTGAGCTCCTACAATGAGCAGTTCTTC
15 once TRBJ2-7 TRBV27 - CASSLTPGLTYEQYF TGTGCCAGCAGTTTAACTCCAGGATTAACCTACGAGCAGTACTTC
14 few TRBJ1-4 TRBV9 TRBD1 CASSGGTENEKLFF TGTGCCAGCAGCGGCGGGACAGAAAATGAAAAACTGTTTTTT
14 - TRBJ2-7 TRBV7-6 TRBD1 CASSRGDRGFEQYF TGTGCCAGCAGCCGGGGCGACAGGGGATTCGAGCAGTACTTC
12 - TRBJ2-7 TRBV29-1 TRBD1 CSVAGTAREQYF TGCAGCGTTGCCGGGACAGCGAGAGAGCAGTACTTC
14 few TRBJ1-1 TRBV27 TRBD1 CASSPIETGEEAFF TGTGCCAGCAGTCCAATCGAGACAGGGGAGGAGGCTTTCTTT
19 - TRBJ1-1 TRBV9 - CASSVAGGQLDAFWTEAFF TGTGCCAGCAGCGTAGCGGGGGGGCAGTTAGACGCCTTTTGGACTGAAGCTTTCTTT
14 - TRBJ1-1 TRBV4-2 TRBD1 CASSRGQGSTEAFF TGTGCCAGCAGCCGAGGACAGGGGAGCACTGAAGCTTTCTTT
15 - TRBJ1-1 TRBV4-2 - CASSQETAYYTEAFF TGTGCCAGCAGCCAAGAGACAGCTTACTACACTGAAGCTTTCTTT
15 - TRBJ2-6 TRBV10-3 - CAISEAGYGANVLTF TGTGCCATCAGTGAAGCGGGCTATGGGGCCAACGTCCTGACTTTC
15 - TRBJ1-5 TRBV15 TRBD1 CATSRGAGGGQPQHF TGTGCCACCAGCAGAGGGGCAGGGGGTGGTCAGCCCCAGCATTTT
14 - TRBJ2-7 TRBV5-5 TRBD2 CASSQITSGYEQYF TGTGCCAGCAGCCAAATCACTAGCGGCTACGAGCAGTACTTC
16 - TRBJ1-2 TRBV29-1 - CSVEGGAGLSNYGYTF TGCAGCGTTGAAGGGGGAGCCGGGTTGTCTAACTATGGCTACACCTTC
16 - TRBJ1-2 TRBV6-5 TRBD1 CASSYSRAGGADGYTF TGTGCCAGCAGTTACTCGAGAGCAGGGGGCGCAGATGGCTACACCTTC
14 - TRBJ1-2 TRBV19 TRBD1 CASSIGTGVYGYTF TGTGCCAGTAGTATCGGGACAGGGGTCTATGGCTACACCTTC
15 - TRBJ1-1 TRBV7-2 - CASSSRSIMNTEAFF TGTGCCAGCAGCTCCCGTAGCATTATGAACACTGAAGCTTTCTTT
13 - TRBJ2-7 TRBV27 TRBD1 CASSFPGGDEQYF TGTGCCAGCAGTTTTCCAGGGGGCGACGAGCAGTACTTC
15 - TRBJ2-7 TRBV10-1 - CASSEEDSSSYEQYF TGCGCCAGCAGTGAAGAGGATTCGAGCTCCTACGAGCAGTACTTC
13 - TRBJ2-1 TRBV6-5 - CASSYGRYNEQFF TGTGCCAGCAGTTACGGGAGGTACAATGAGCAGTTCTTC
14 - TRBJ2-5 TRBV27 - CASRTLGPGGPQYF TGTGCCAGCAGAACTTTGGGGCCAGGAGGGCCCCAGTACTTC